The clone carrying this TCR beta chain was detected a few times. V lost 2 bases to trimming and J lost 2 bases, with 12 bases between them. Germline V gene lookup returns CDR1 SGHTA and CDR2 FQGNSA. The CDR3 is 16 residues long. The data are from a study of CD8 T cells in ankylosing spondylitis. Quantitative barcoded 5'-RACE was used to prepare TCR beta libraries. TCRdb processed the 5' RACE reads anew with MiXCR; each CDR3 protein has one entry. The sample consists of approximately 30,000 distinct CDR3 sequences, 7.9% of them appearing once. Material for sequencing was blood. J is TRBJ2-2 and V is TRBV7-2; D ambiguous. The sequence was collected from a male donor with ankylosing spondylitis or in good health (not recorded which). The CDR3 DNA follows: TGTGCCAGCAGCTTATTCTCCAGCGTAAACACCGGGGAGCTGTTTTTT. This encodes CASSLFSSVNTGELFF. Combining the CDR3 with reference TRBV7-2 and TRBJ2-2 gives the whole variable domain GAGVSQSPSNKVTEKGKDVELRCDPISGHTALYWYRQSLGQGLEFLIYFQGNSAPDKSGLPSDRFSAERTGGSVSTLTIQRTQQEDSAVYLCASSLFSSVNTGELFFGEGSRLTVL.